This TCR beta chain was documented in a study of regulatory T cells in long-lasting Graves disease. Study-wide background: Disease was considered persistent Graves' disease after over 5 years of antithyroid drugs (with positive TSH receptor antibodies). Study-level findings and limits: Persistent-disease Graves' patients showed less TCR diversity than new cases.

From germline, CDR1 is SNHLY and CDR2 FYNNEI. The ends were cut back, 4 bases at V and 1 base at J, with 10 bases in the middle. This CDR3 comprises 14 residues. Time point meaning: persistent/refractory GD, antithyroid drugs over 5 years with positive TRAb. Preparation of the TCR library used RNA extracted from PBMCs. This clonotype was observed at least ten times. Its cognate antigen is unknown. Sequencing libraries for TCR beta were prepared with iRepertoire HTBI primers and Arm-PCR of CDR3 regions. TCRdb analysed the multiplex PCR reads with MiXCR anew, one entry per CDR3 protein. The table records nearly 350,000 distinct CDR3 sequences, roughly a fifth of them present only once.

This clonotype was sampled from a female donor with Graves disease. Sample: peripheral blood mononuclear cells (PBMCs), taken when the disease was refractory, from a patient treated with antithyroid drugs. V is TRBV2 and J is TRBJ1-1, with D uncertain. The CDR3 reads CASSVLGANTEAFF. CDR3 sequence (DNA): TGTGCCAGCAGTGTACTGGGTGCGAACACTGAAGCTTTCTTT.